A single sample is the source of the 18 T cell receptor beta chains below, sequenced in a study of blood T cell repertoires in COVID-19. Method: immunoSEQ multiplex PCR; TCRdb's copy keeps in-frame clones and lacks some. The sample has roughly 150,000 clones; 80% to 90% are singletons. The material sequenced was peripheral blood. These receptors were collected from a middle-aged woman with acute or convalescent COVID-19.

This clone was detected only a few times. The CDR3 DNA sequence: TGTGCCTGGAGCGAAATTGCCCTATCATATAATTCACCCCTCCACTTT. Translating it yields CAWSEIALSYNSPLHF. The V call is TRBV30, the J call TRBJ1-6; D is ambiguous. There are 16 residues in the CDR3. Germline V lookup: CDR1 GTSNPN, CDR2 SVGIG (reference sequence). The V end was cut by 3 bases, the J end by 4 bases, with 16 bases between.

The CDR3: CASSLLRQNTGELFF. The CDR3 DNA sequence: TGTGCCAGCAGCTTATTGAGACAAAACACCGGGGAGCTGTTTTTT. The chain joins TRBV7-4 to TRBJ2-2, with D hard to call. Trimming pared 2 bases from V and 2 bases from J, leaving 9 bases between. The CDR3 totals 15 residues. CDR1 SGHVT and CDR2 SQSDAQ come from the germline V gene.

This chain joins TRBV4-1 and TRBJ2-1; D ambiguous. The length of the CDR3 is 14 residues. Germline lookup yields CDR1 MGHRA and CDR2 YSYEKL. Trimming took off 0 bases at V and 8 bases at J, with 11 bases between the two ends. CDR3 amino acids: CASSQDPSVHEQFF. CDR3 bases: TGCGCCAGCAGCCAAGATCCTTCGGTACATGAGCAGTTCTTC.

This sequence joins TRBV5-1 and TRBJ2-7; maybe TRBD1 (5 bases). V dropped 0 bases and J dropped 4 bases, with 11 bases sitting between them. CDR1 is SGHRS, CDR2 YFSETQ, per germline. This CDR3 region has 14 residues. CDR3 sequence: CASSLVQGKYEQYF. The CDR3 DNA sequence: TGCGCCAGCAGCTTGGTTCAGGGAAAATACGAGCAGTACTTC.

V usage is TRBV6-5 and J usage is TRBJ2-1; 10 nucleotides match TRBD2. Germline values: CDR1 MNHEY, CDR2 SVGAGI. The CDR3 loop spans 12 amino acids. V was clipped by 8 bases and J by 9 bases; unmatched bases: 4. The CDR3 DNA reads TGTGCCAGCTTGAGGACTAGCGGTGAGCAGTTCTTC. The encoded protein is CASLRTSGEQFF.

The V gene is TRBV15, the J gene TRBJ2-7, with D perhaps TRBD2 (5 bases). Germline V gene lookup returns CDR1 LNHNV and CDR2 YYDKDF (reference sequence). This CDR3 spans 14 amino acids. V lost 9 bases and J lost 1, with 16 bases in between. CDR3 sequence: CATALERRSYEQYF. The CDR3 DNA reads as TGTGCCACGGCCCTCGAGCGGAGATCCTACGAGCAGTACTTC.

This clone was recorded once. The V gene is TRBV3-1 (or the pseudogene TRBV3-2), the J gene TRBJ2-7; 7 bases match TRBD1. The germline gives CDR1 LGHDT, CDR2 YNNKEL (reference sequence). The V segment lost 4 bases and the J segment 6 bases; nucleotides outside the gene matches: 3. The CDR3 covers 12 residues. This CDR3 reads CASSPTGIEQYF. CDR3 bases: TGTGCCAGCAGCCCGACAGGGATCGAGCAGTACTTC.

V gene TRBV3-1 (or the pseudogene TRBV3-2) combines with J gene TRBJ2-7; D is possibly TRBD2 (5 bases). This CDR3 has 12 amino acids. The germline CDR1 and CDR2 sequences are LGHDT and YNNKEL (reference sequence). Deletions cut 1 base from V and 9 bases from J, with 10 bases between. The DNA of the CDR3 is TGTGCCAGCAGCCAAGGCCCAGGACTGCAGTACTTC. This translates into CASSQGPGLQYF.

V is TRBV19 and J is TRBJ1-6; no definite D call. Trimming pared 0 bases from V and 7 bases from J, leaving 13 bases between. CDR3 length: 16 amino acids. Germline CDR1 LNHDA, CDR2 SQIVND (reference sequence). The CDR3 loop is CASSIDLGVRNSPLHF. CDR3 sequence (DNA): TGTGCCAGTAGTATAGATCTGGGAGTAAGGAATTCACCCCTCCACTTT.

The rearrangement links TRBV13 to TRBJ2-1, with 9 bases fitting TRBD1. Germline V gene sequence: CDR1 PRHDT, CDR2 FYEKMQ (reference sequence). There are 14 residues in the CDR3. V shed 4 bases and J 5 bases; nucleotides not matched to a gene: 3. CDR3 protein: CASSWGQGDNEQFF. The CDR3 nucleotides read TGTGCCAGCAGCTGGGGACAGGGCGACAATGAGCAGTTCTTC.

The table lists this clone with a few counts. The gene calls are TRBV18 and TRBJ2-5; D possibly corresponds to TRBD2 (5 bases). Germline CDR1 and CDR2: KGHSH and LQKENI. V shed 3 bases and J shed 1 base, with 6 bases lying between them. The CDR3 has 13 residues. CDR3 nucleotides: TGTGCCAGCTCACCGGACTTCCAAGAGACCCAGTACTTC. It codes for CASSPDFQETQYF.

The chain has TRBV7-8 and TRBJ2-7; 14 bases fit TRBD2. There are 17 residues in the CDR3. J gave up 7 bases and V 5 bases, and 13 bases lay outside the gene matches. Germline V CDR1 and CDR2: SGHVS, FQNEAQ. The CDR3 reads CASSHGLGTSGSSEQYF. CDR3 DNA sequence: TGTGCCAGCAGCCACGGCCTGGGGACTAGCGGGAGTAGTGAGCAGTACTTC.

The chain combines TRBV24-1 with TRBJ2-1, with TRBD2 matching over 10 bases. Germline-derived CDR1 and CDR2 are KGHDR and SFDVKD. The trim removed 3 bases at V and 3 bases at J, leaving 4 bases unmatched. The length of the CDR3 is 16 residues. The chain's CDR3 is CATSDPSGSYYNEQFF. CDR3 nucleotide sequence: TGTGCCACCAGTGATCCTAGCGGGAGCTACTACAATGAGCAGTTCTTC.

The genes are TRBV5-6 and TRBJ2-3; 10 nucleotides line up with TRBD1. The CDR3 covers 16 residues. V shed 2 bases, J shed 4 bases, and the junction held 7 bases outside the gene matches. Germline CDR1 is SGHDT and CDR2 is YYEEEE. The CDR3 bases are TGTGCCAGCAGCTTTGGGACAGGGGTGTTGGCAGATACGCAGTATTTT. This translates into CASSFGTGVLADTQYF.

This clone has just a few counts. The V gene is TRBV9, the J gene TRBJ2-7; TRBD2 matches at 12 bases. Trimming removed 0 bases from V and 4 bases from J; junction bases left unmatched: 2. CDR1 SGDLS and CDR2 YYNGEE come from the germline V gene. The CDR3 covers 15 residues. This CDR3 reads CASSVAGLAGYEQYF. In DNA, the CDR3 is TGTGCCAGCAGCGTAGCCGGACTAGCGGGGTACGAGCAGTACTTC. The whole variable domain, remainder taken from reference TRBV9 and TRBJ2-7, is DSGVTQTPKHLITATGQRVTLRCSPRSGDLSVYWYQQSLDQGLQFLIQYYNGEERAKGNILERFSAQQFPDLHSELNLSSLELGDSALYFCASSVAGLAGYEQYFGPGTRLTVT.

The rearrangement uses TRBV7-3 and TRBJ1-6; D not resolved. The germline V gene has CDR1 SGHTA and CDR2 FQGTGA. Deletions cut 5 bases from V and 9 bases from J, with 11 bases between. The CDR3 contains 13 residues. CDR3 loop: CASSPGLLSPLHF. The CDR3 DNA is TGTGCCAGCAGCCCCGGGTTGCTTTCACCCCTCCACTTT.

The rearrangement links TRBV18 to TRBJ2-3; 7 bases map to TRBD1. V was pared by 1 base and J by 3 bases, with 4 bases of the junction left unmatched. This CDR3 is built from 15 residues. Germline CDR1 is KGHSH and CDR2 is LQKENI. CDR3 region: CASSPRQGRTDTQYF. In DNA form, the CDR3 reads TGTGCCAGCTCACCACGACAGGGTCGGACAGATACGCAGTATTTT.

This chain links TRBV6-5 with TRBJ1-2; D is unclear. Trimming stripped 6 bases from V and 7 bases from J, with 12 bases between. The CDR3 is made up of 12 amino acids. Germline V lookup: CDR1 MNHEY, CDR2 SVGAGI. CDR3 loop: CASSHEASGYTF. The CDR3 DNA reads TGTGCCAGCAGCCACGAAGCTTCTGGCTACACCTTC.